The clone carrying this T cell receptor (beta chain) has at least ten counts. The sample originates from a study of T cell repertoires in cytomegalovirus infection. MiXCR was run by TCRdb on the reads, yielding one entry per CDR3 protein. The repertoire holds nearly 550,000 distinct CDR3 sequences, with about 17% as singletons. The CDR3 runs 14 residues. Germline V lookup: CDR1 SEHNR, CDR2 FQNEAQ (reference sequence). V was clipped by 3 bases and J by 7 bases; unmatched bases: 8. The source is a human donor in good health (CMV status not recorded). Some clones in this sample may be carry-over from other donors' samples. Sample: CD8+ T cells from PBMCs. V usage is TRBV7-9 and J usage is TRBJ2-7, with TRBD2 matching over 8 bases. The DNA of the CDR3 is TGTGCCAGCAGCTTCGGGGGGGCAGTAAAAGAGCAGTACTTC. Amino acids: CASSFGGAVKEQYF. Combining the CDR3 with reference TRBV7-9 and TRBJ2-7 gives the whole variable domain DTGVSQNPRHKITKRGQNVTFRCDPISEHNRLYWYRQTLGQGPEFLTYFQNEAQLEKSRLLSDRFSAERPKGSFSTLEIQRTEQGDSAMYLCASSFGGAVKEQYFGPGTRLTVT.